The 29 T cell receptor beta chains presented below share a single source sample, sequenced in a study of tumor-infiltrating lymphocytes in primary liver carcinoma. With roughly 540 ng total RNA as template and a constant-region primer, TCR beta cDNA was made. Three nested multiplex PCR rounds of slightly modified ARM-PCR generated TCR beta libraries. Researchers ran the first two PCR rounds for roughly 11 cycles each with TRBV1-TRBV30 forward primers and a C-beta reverse primer. TCRdb redid the calling of the multiplex PCR reads with MiXCR, one entry per CDR3 protein. The sample lists approximately 74,000 distinct CDR3 sequences, 71% seen once, with roughly 13% in the top ten. Extraction of RNA together with DNA used about 17-30 mg of unsorted bulk tissue. Sequencing used liver tumor tissue from sampling region 4. Subset noted: tumor region T4, right-lateral pole. These receptor sequences come from a woman aged 60 to 75 with primary liver carcinoma and hepatitis B virus infection.

Details on this clonotype: A read error may be the cause here, since a much bigger clone is one base away. J is TRBJ2-3 and V is TRBV30, with 11 bases aligning to TRBD2. The CDR3 has 15 amino acids. Germline V gene sequence: CDR1 GTSNPN, CDR2 SVGIG (reference sequence). In nucleotides, the CDR3 is TGTGCCTACTCCATAGCGGGAGGGACCGGGGATACGCGGTATTTT. Amino acid sequence: CAYSIAGGTGDTRYF.

V usage is TRBV29-1 and J usage is TRBJ1-2, with TRBD1 as a possible D gene (6 bases). The V gene lost 7 bases and the J gene lost 8 bases, with 20 bases spanning the gap. Looked up from germline, CDR1 is SQVTM and CDR2 is ANQGSEA. The CDR3 sequence is 13 residues long. CDR3 in DNA: TGCAGCGCCGATCGGGACAACACGGACGGCTACACCTTC. Translated, it gives CSADRDNTDGYTF.

To note about this clonotype: A much larger clone sits a single nucleotide away, making a read error possible. The chain employs TRBV28 and TRBJ2-3; 9 bases fit TRBD2. Per the germline V gene, CDR1 is MDHEN and CDR2 is SYDVKM. J gave up 1 base and V 5 bases, and 10 bases lay outside the gene matches. The CDR3 length is 17 residues. Written as DNA, the CDR3 is TGTGCCAGCAGTGAAGTTTACAGGACTAGCGGCACAGATACGCAGTATTTT. Translating it yields CASSEVYRTSGTDTQYF.

Notes on this clonotype: A much larger clonotype is one base distant, so this may be a read error. V and J are TRBV28 and TRBJ2-1, with unresolved D. Germline V CDR1 and CDR2: MDHEN, SYDVKM. This CDR3 has 11 residues. The CDR3 protein is CASSFGLMEIF. The CDR3, as DNA: TGTGCCAGCAGTTTTGGGCTAATGGAGATCTTC. The full variable domain, in which reference TRBV28 and TRBJ2-1 provide the parts outside the CDR3, is DVKVTQSSRYLVKRTGEKVFLECVQDMDHENMFWYRQDPGLGLRLIYFSYDVKMKEKGDIPEGYSVSREKKERFSLILESASTNQTSMYLCASSFGLMEIFGPGTRLTVL.

About this clonotype: A junction end diverges from the germline sequence, so it may reflect a read error. The chain uses TRBV12-5 and TRBJ1-5; D is undetermined. This CDR3 spans 15 amino acids. The germline V gene encodes CDR1 LGHNT and CDR2 FRNRAP. DNA of the CDR3: TGTGCTAGTGGCAGCGGACGGCTTAGCAATCAGCCCCAGCATTTC. It specifies CASGSGRLSNQPQHF. The variable domain in full, with the rest retrieved from reference TRBV12-5 and TRBJ1-5, is DARVTQTPRHKVTEMGQEVTMRCQPILGHNTVFWYRQTMMQGLELLAYFRNRAPLDDSGMPKDRFSAEMPDATLATLKIQPSEPRDSAVYFCASGSGRLSNQPQHFGDGTRLSIL.

Points on this clonotype: A much larger clone sits a single nucleotide away, making a read error possible. The rearrangement links TRBV6-4 to TRBJ2-1; D is possibly TRBD2 (6 bases). CDR1 is MRHNA and CDR2 is SNTAGT in the germline V gene. The CDR3 is made up of 14 amino acids. This chain's CDR3 is CVSSDSAGYNEQFF. DNA for the CDR3: TGTGTCAGCAGTGACTCTGCGGGGTACAATGAGCAGTTCTTC.

With regard to this clonotype: This CDR3 fails to terminate in the conserved phenylalanine or tryptophan, so it likely reflects a read error. It is unclear where the CDR3 begins or ends on the DNA, so no DNA is shown, and the CDR3 is as TCRdb lists it. This chain joins TRBV11-3 and TRBJ2-3; the listed D gene, TRBD2, was not tested against the DNA. CDR1 is SGHNT and CDR2 is YENEEA in the germline V gene. Ends included, the CDR3 has 17 residues. The CDR3 loop is CASSPGLAGTNGDTHYY.

The chain has TRBV10-2 and TRBJ1-1, with 7 bases identical to TRBD1. Germline CDR1 reads WSHSY; CDR2 reads SAAADI. The CDR3 sequence is 13 residues long. CDR3 coding DNA: TGCGACAGTGCCGATCCCGGGACAGCTGAAGCTTTCTTT. Encoded protein: CDSADPGTAEAFF.

Concerning this clonotype itself: A junction boundary mismatches the germline segment, possibly from a read error. The rearrangement links TRBV11-2 to TRBJ2-1; a weak D match, TRBD2 (5 bases). The CDR3 sequence is 17 residues long. Germline V CDR1 and CDR2: SGHAT, FQNNGV. In nucleotides, the CDR3 is TGTACCAGCAGTTTAGATTTCGGCCTAGCTGTTTACAATGAGCAGTTCTTC. Translating it yields CTSSLDFGLAVYNEQFF.

As to this clonotype: Here the CDR3 omits its conserved ending phenylalanine or tryptophan, so a read error is the likely source. No DNA is shown, since the ends of the CDR3 on it are uncertain; the CDR3 is the one TCRdb lists. V and J are TRBV9 and TRBJ2-3; the table's D call, TRBD1, has no DNA check behind it. Germline V gene sequence: CDR1 SGDLS, CDR2 YYNGEE. The CDR3 has 15 amino acids, counting both end residues. CDR3 sequence reads: CASSPPGGLGNAQYS.

As to this clonotype: This sequence may be a read error, since a much larger clone differs from it by one base. The V and J genes are TRBV5-1 and TRBJ1-1; 7 bases map to TRBD1. Germline loops: CDR1 SGHRS, CDR2 YFSETQ. This CDR3 spans 16 amino acids. CDR3 in amino acids: CVSNPRGLGMNTEAFF. The CDR3 coding sequence is TGCGTCAGCAACCCCAGGGGGTTGGGGATGAACACTGAAGCTTTCTTT.

In the case of this clonotype: The CDR3 does not end in the conserved phenylalanine or tryptophan, so this is likely a read error. No DNA is shown, since the ends of the CDR3 on it are uncertain; the CDR3 is the one TCRdb lists. The gene calls are TRBV12-3 or TRBV12-4 and TRBJ1-5. The CDR3 is 17 residues long, ends included. CDR3 loop: CASSPILEAGSNQPHHS.

This clonotype has at least ten counts. This rearrangement joins TRBV29-1 to TRBJ2-7, with 9 bases aligning to TRBD1. The CDR3 contains 11 residues. CDR1 is SQVTM, CDR2 ANQGSEA, per germline. V lost 6 bases to trimming and J lost 11 bases; unmatched junction nucleotides: 8. CDR3 coding DNA: TGCAGCGTAGCCGGGACAGGGCAAAAGTACTTC. It codes for CSVAGTGQKYF.

In regard to this clonotype: Being one base from a much bigger clone, this may be a read error. The chain has TRBV7-9 and TRBJ2-3; 13 bases match TRBD2. Germline CDR1 SEHNR, CDR2 FQNEAQ (reference sequence). There are 17 residues in the CDR3. The CDR3 DNA sequence: TGTGCCGGCAGCAGGACTAGCGGGGGTACTAGCACAGATACGCAGTATTTT. This encodes CAGSRTSGGTSTDTQYF.

This clonotype came up a few times. The chain joins TRBV2 to TRBJ2-2; D remains ambiguous. Germline V lookup: CDR1 SNHLY, CDR2 FYNNEI. Trimming removed 0 bases at V and 5 bases at J, with 10 bases between. CDR3 length: 15 amino acids. The CDR3 nucleotides read TGTGCCAGCAGTGAAGCGCATTTCGTAACCGGGGAGCTGTTTTTT. Its protein product is CASSEAHFVTGELFF.

This clonotype turned up a few times. Sequence at one end of the junction differs from germline and may be a read error. The chain has TRBV11-2 and TRBJ2-3, with 9 bases aligning to TRBD2. This CDR3 comprises 20 residues. Germline lookup yields CDR1 SGHAT and CDR2 FQNNGV. The CDR3 nucleotides are TGTGCCCGCAGCTTAGATCTAAGTGGGTTAGCGGGGGAAGGGATAGGTACGCGGTATTTT. It translates to CARSLDLSGLAGEGIGTRYF.

This clonotype was detected once. The conserved closing phenylalanine or tryptophan is absent in this CDR3, likely reflecting a read error. The DNA is left out, because the CDR3 cannot be placed on it with certainty; the CDR3 is given as TCRdb lists it. This chain uses TRBV29-1 with TRBJ2-5. From its first to its last residue, the CDR3 has 15 amino acids. Germline CDR1 SQVTM, CDR2 ANQGSEA. This CDR3 is CSFEGPTGDQETEYS.

Concerning this clonotype: The junction and the germline gene differ at one end; a read error may be behind it. The rearrangement joins TRBV6-1 to TRBJ2-1; TRBD2 agrees at 7 bases. The length of the CDR3 is 13 residues. CDR1 is MNHNS and CDR2 is SASEGT in the germline V gene. The CDR3 DNA is TGTGTCAGCAGCGGGGACCTCCACAATGAGCAGTTCTTC. It encodes CVSSGDLHNEQFF.

Of note for this clonotype: The germline gene is not matched at one end of the junction; a read error may be the cause. This chain links TRBV20-1 with TRBJ2-1, with D unresolved. The V gene's germline CDR1 is DFQATT and CDR2 SNEGSKA (reference sequence). The CDR3 consists of 13 residues. The CDR3 region is CSARASSYSEQFF. CDR3 bases: TGCAGTGCCCGTGCCAGTTCCTACAGTGAGCAGTTCTTC.

Worth noting for this clonotype: The conserved closing phenylalanine or tryptophan is absent in this CDR3, likely reflecting a read error. It is unclear where the CDR3 begins or ends on the DNA, so no DNA is shown, and the CDR3 is as TCRdb lists it. V is TRBV11-3 and J is TRBJ2-3; the table's D call of TRBD2 was not tested on the DNA. CDR1 and CDR2 from the germline V gene are SGHNT and YENEEA. The CDR3 numbers 15 amino acids, ends counted. This CDR3 reads CASSLEVGGLDTPYS.

On this clonotype itself: This likely comes from a read error, as the CDR3 has no conserved phenylalanine or tryptophan at its end. This chain uses TRBV30 with TRBJ2-7; D gene ambiguous. There are 14 residues in the CDR3. The germline V and J ends were trimmed by 5 bases and 2 bases, with 16 bases remaining between them. The germline gives CDR1 GTSNPN, CDR2 SVGIG (reference sequence). CDR3 sequence reads: CAWGILPRPYEQYM. The CDR3 DNA follows: TGTGCCTGGGGGATACTTCCTCGACCCTACGAGCAGTACATG.

On this clonotype: Germline and junction disagree at one end, which may indicate a read error. The rearrangement uses TRBV6-5 and TRBJ2-1, with TRBD2 matching 8 bases. The CDR3 has 14 residues. The V gene's germline CDR1 is MNHEY and CDR2 SVGAGI. DNA of the CDR3: TGTGTCAGCACCCCCCGGACGGGAGGGCTCGAGCAGTTCTTC. This codes for CVSTPRTGGLEQFF.

A remark on this clonotype: It may be a read error: a sequence one base away is much more abundant. The V gene is TRBV28, the J gene TRBJ2-1; 10 nucleotides agree with TRBD2. The V gene end was trimmed by 2 bases and the J gene end by 9 bases; junction bases not matched to a gene: 7. Germline V CDR1 and CDR2: MDHEN, SYDVKM. The CDR3 spans 15 residues. The CDR3 sequence is CASSLRPSGSTEQFF. The CDR3 DNA is TGTGCCAGCAGTTTAAGGCCTAGCGGGAGCACTGAGCAGTTCTTC.

The chain is built from TRBV28 and TRBJ1-1; D not resolved. The CDR3 consists of 16 residues. V shed 3 bases and J shed 0 bases, with 14 bases lying between them. CDR1 and CDR2 from the germline V gene are MDHEN and SYDVKM. The CDR3 DNA sequence: TGTGCCAGCAGTTTTAACAAGGTGAGGATGAACACTGAAGCTTTCTTT. It is translated as CASSFNKVRMNTEAFF.

The chain recombines TRBV4-2 with TRBJ2-7; 7 bases fit TRBD2. Germline CDR1 reads LGHNA; CDR2 reads YNFKEQ. The J segment lost 10 bases and the V segment lost 1 base, leaving 13 bases of the junction unmatched. The CDR3 sequence is 15 residues long. The CDR3 nucleotides are TGTGCCAGCAGCCAAGCCACGGGGGGTCGGCTCGATCAGTACGTC. This gives the protein CASSQATGGRLDQYV.

Details on this clonotype: At one end, the junction sequence differs from germline, possibly due to a read error. The J gene is TRBJ1-1, the V gene TRBV2; no clear D. Per the germline V gene, CDR1 is SNHLY and CDR2 is FYNNEI. CDR3 length: 12 residues. CDR3 sequence (DNA): TGTGCCAGCACCGATACGGGAACTGAAACTTTCTTT. It is translated as CASTDTGTETFF.

Concerning this clonotype: The junction does not match germline at one end; this may be a read error. V gene TRBV11-2 combines with J gene TRBJ1-2, with D perhaps matching TRBD1 (5 bases). From germline, CDR1 is SGHAT and CDR2 FQNNGV. The CDR3 consists of 17 residues. In DNA, the CDR3 is TGTGCTAGCAGCTTAGACCCGACCAGGGCGCTGCGCTATGGCTACACCTTC. Protein sequence: CASSLDPTRALRYGYTF.

As to this clonotype: Given a much more abundant clone one base away, this may be a read error. The V call is TRBV28, the J call TRBJ2-1, with 7 bases that match TRBD2. CDR1 MDHEN and CDR2 SYDVKM come from the germline V gene. CDR3 length: 18 residues. The junction had 14 bases not matched to a gene; V was cut back by 4 bases and J by 2 bases. The CDR3 protein is CASSSARLTGGTYNEQFF. CDR3 bases: TGTGCCAGCAGTTCGGCCCGTCTAACGGGAGGTACCTACAATGAGCAGTTCTTC.

This clonotype has more than one count but fewer than ten. V usage is TRBV20-1 and J usage is TRBJ2-7; TRBD2 might be the D (6 bases). V lost 8 bases and J 3 bases, leaving 14 bases between the germline ends. Germline CDR1 reads DFQATT; CDR2 reads SNEGSKA (reference sequence). CDR3 length: 12 residues. The chain's CDR3 is CSPDLANYEQYF. CDR3 bases: TGCAGTCCAGACCTAGCGAACTACGAGCAGTACTTC.